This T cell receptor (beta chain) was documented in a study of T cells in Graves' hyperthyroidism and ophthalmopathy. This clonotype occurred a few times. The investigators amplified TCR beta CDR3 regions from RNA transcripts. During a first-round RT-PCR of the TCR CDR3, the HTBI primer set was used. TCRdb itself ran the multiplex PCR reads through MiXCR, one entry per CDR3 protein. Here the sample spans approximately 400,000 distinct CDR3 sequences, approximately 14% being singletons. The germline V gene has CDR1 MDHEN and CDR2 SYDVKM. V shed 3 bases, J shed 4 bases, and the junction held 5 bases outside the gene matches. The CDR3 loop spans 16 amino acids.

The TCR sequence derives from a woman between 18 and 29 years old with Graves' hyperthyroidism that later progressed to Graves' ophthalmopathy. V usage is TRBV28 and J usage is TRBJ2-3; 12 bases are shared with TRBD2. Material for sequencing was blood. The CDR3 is CASSLELAGGSDTQYF. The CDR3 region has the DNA TGTGCCAGCAGTTTGGAACTAGCGGGAGGTTCAGATACGCAGTATTTT. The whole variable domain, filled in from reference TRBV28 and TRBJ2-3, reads DVKVTQSSRYLVKRTGEKVFLECVQDMDHENMFWYRQDPGLGLRLIYFSYDVKMKEKGDIPEGYSVSREKKERFSLILESASTNQTSMYLCASSLELAGGSDTQYFGPGTRLTVL.